These T cell receptor beta chains were read from a single sample in a study of T cells in Graves' hyperthyroidism and ophthalmopathy. TCRdb recomputed calls from the multiplex PCR reads with MiXCR, one row per CDR3 protein. The data show roughly 500,000 distinct CDR3 sequences, around a quarter seen once. Material for sequencing was blood. These receptors were obtained from a woman aged 30 to 39 with Graves' ophthalmopathy. CDR3s leave out the opening cysteine and the closing phenylalanine or tryptophan. The D gene is left open where the match is weak.

d_call j_call v_call cdr3_aa
. TRBJ2-7 TRBV19 ASSKGRVSYEQY
. TRBJ1-2 TRBV27 ASSSAGFGGYGYT
TRBD1 TRBJ2-5 TRBV7-2 ASSVTGFETQY
. TRBJ1-2 TRBV28 ASSDPNRVANYGYT
TRBD1 TRBJ1-2 TRBV5-6 ASSSDRADGYT
TRBD2 TRBJ2-5 TRBV6-5 ASSYTGLAGGETQY
. TRBJ1-1 TRBV5-6 ASSSVTENTEAF
. TRBJ1-6 TRBV30 AWSWSGRSLNSPLH
. TRBJ2-5 TRBV28 IYGSLPQETQY
. TRBJ2-2 TRBV18 ASSPTHSTGELF
. TRBJ2-5 TRBV7-9 ASCIAVGGPETQY